The 2 T cell receptor beta chains below all came from one sample that was sequenced in a study of early T cells in non-severe SARS-CoV-2 infection (dated by TCRdb to the early 2020s). Library prep was done by 5' RACE. Sequencing used a NextSeq 500. TCRdb cleaned the public reads at Q25 with fastp, built clones with MiXCR and kept in-frame beta chains. Rows with one shared CDR3 protein collapse into an entry with the most common genes and DNA. For this sample there are tens of thousands of distinct CDR3 sequences; just under 4% appear just once. The ten top clones hold less than 12% of the sample. Sequenced input: whole blood. These TCRs come from an adult who was a healthcare worker with PCR-confirmed SARS-CoV-2 infection or an uninfected control (not recorded which).

Many counts were recorded for this clonotype. The CDR3 nucleotides read TGTGCCAGCAGCTTTGCCGTGGGGGAGATGAACACCGGGGAGCTGTTTTTT. Protein product: CASSFAVGEMNTGELFF. The J gene is TRBJ2-2, the V gene TRBV7-9, with D possibly being TRBD1 or TRBD2 (5 bases each). Germline V gene lookup returns CDR1 SEHNR and CDR2 FQNEAQ (reference sequence). The CDR3 has 17 amino acids. V lost 3 bases and J 1 base, leaving 15 bases between the germline ends. Filled out from reference TRBV7-9 and TRBJ2-2, the complete variable domain reads DTGVSQNPRHKITKRGQNVTFRCDPISEHNRLYWYRQTLGQGPEFLTYFQNEAQLEKSRLLSDRFSAERPKGSFSTLEIQRTEQGDSAMYLCASSFAVGEMNTGELFFGEGSRLTVL.

In its sample, this clonotype was seen many times. The chain has TRBV7-8 and TRBJ2-3; TRBD1 might be the D (6 bases). The CDR3 covers 17 residues. From germline, CDR1 is SGHVS and CDR2 FQNEAQ. The V gene lost 1 base and the J gene lost 2 bases, with 16 bases spanning the gap. CDR3 sequence reads: CASSLEEDRRLTDTQYF. The CDR3 DNA is TGTGCCAGCAGCTTAGAAGAAGACAGGAGACTCACAGATACGCAGTATTTT.